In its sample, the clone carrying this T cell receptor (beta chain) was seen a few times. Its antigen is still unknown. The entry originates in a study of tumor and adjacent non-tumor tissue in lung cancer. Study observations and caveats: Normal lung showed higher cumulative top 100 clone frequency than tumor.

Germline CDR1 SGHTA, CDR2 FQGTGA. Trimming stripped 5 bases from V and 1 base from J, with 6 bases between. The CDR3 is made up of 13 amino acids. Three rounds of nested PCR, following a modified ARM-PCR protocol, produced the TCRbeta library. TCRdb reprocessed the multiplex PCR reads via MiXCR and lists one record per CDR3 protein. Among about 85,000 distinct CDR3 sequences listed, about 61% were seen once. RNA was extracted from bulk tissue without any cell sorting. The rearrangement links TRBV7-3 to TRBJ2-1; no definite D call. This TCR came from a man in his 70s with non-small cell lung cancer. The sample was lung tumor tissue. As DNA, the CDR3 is TGTGCCAGCAGCCTCAGTTCCTACAATGAGCAGTTCTTC. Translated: CASSLSSYNEQFF.